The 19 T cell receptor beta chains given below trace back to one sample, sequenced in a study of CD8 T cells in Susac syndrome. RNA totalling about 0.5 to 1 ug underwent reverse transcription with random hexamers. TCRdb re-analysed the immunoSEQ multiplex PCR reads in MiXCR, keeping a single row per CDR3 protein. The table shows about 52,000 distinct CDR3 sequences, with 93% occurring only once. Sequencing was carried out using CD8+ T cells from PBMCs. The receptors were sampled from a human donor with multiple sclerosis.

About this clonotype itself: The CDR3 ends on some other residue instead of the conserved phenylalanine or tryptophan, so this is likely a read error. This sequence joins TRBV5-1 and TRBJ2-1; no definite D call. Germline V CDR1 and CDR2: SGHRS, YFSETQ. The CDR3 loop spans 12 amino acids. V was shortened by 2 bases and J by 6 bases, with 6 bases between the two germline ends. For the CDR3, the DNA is TGCGCCAGCAGCTTACAAAGCAATGAGCAGTTCGTC. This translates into CASSLQSNEQFV.

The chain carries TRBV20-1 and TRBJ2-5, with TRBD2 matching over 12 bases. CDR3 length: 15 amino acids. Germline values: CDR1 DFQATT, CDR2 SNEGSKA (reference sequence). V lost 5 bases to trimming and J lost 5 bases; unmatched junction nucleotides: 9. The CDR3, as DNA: TGCAGTGCTGTGCGGACTAGCGGGGACGGCGAGACCCAGTACTTC. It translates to CSAVRTSGDGETQYF.

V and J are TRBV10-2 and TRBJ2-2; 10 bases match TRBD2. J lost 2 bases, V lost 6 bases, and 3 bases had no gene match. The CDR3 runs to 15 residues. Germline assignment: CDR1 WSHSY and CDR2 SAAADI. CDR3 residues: CASRWTSGNTGELFF. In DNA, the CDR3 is TGCGCCAGCAGGTGGACTAGCGGTAACACCGGGGAGCTGTTTTTT.

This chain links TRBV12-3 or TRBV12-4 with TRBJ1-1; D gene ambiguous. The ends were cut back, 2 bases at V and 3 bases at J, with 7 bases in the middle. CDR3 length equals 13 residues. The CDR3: CASSLSGYTEAFF. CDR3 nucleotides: TGTGCCAGCAGTTTATCAGGCTACACTGAAGCTTTCTTT.

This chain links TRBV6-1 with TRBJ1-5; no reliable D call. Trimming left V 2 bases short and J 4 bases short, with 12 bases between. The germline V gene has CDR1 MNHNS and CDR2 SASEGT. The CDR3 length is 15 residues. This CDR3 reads CASSEMSGPNQPQHF. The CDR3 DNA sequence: TGTGCCAGCAGTGAAATGTCAGGCCCAAATCAGCCCCAGCATTTT.

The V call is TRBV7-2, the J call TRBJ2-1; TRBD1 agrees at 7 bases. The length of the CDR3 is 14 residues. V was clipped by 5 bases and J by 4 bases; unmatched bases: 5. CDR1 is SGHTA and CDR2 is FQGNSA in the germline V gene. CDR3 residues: CASSVLQGYNEQFF. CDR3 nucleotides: TGTGCCAGCAGCGTACTACAGGGGTACAATGAGCAGTTCTTC.

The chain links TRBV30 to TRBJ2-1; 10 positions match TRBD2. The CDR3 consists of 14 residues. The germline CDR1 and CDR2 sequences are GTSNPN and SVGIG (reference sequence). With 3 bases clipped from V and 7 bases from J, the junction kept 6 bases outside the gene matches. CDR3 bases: TGTGCCTGGAGGCTAGCTAGCGGGGGAAATGAGCAGTTCTTC. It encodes CAWRLASGGNEQFF.

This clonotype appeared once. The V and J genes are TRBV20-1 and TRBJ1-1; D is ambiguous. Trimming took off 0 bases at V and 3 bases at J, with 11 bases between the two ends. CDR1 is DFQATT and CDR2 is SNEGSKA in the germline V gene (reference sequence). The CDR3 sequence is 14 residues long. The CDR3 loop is CSARDLFGDTEAFF. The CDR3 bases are TGCAGTGCTAGAGATCTTTTCGGAGACACTGAAGCTTTCTTT.

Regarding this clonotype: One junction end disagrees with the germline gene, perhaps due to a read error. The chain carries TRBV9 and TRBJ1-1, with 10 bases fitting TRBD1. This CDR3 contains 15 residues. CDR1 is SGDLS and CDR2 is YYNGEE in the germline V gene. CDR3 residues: CASSETGGWNTEVFF. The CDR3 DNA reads TGTGCCAGCAGCGAGACAGGGGGCTGGAACACTGAAGTTTTCTTT. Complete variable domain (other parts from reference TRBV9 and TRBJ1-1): DSGVTQTPKHLITATGQRVTLRCSPRSGDLSVYWYQQSLDQGLQFLIQYYNGEERAKGNILERFSAQQFPDLHSELNLSSLELGDSALYFCASSETGGWNTEVFFGQGTRLTVV.

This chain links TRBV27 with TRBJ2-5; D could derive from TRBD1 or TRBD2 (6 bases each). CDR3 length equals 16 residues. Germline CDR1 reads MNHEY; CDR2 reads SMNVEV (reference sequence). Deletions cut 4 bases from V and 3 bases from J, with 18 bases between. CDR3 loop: CASSSDRDGGEETQYF. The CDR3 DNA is TGTGCCAGCAGTTCGGACAGAGACGGAGGGGAAGAGACCCAGTACTTC.

CDR3: CASSIPISGANVLTF. The CDR3 bases are TGTGCCAGTAGTATCCCAATCTCTGGGGCCAACGTCCTGACTTTC. J is TRBJ2-6 and V is TRBV19; no clear D gene. In germline, CDR1 is LNHDA, CDR2 SQIVND (reference sequence). The CDR3 has 15 residues. The V end was cut by 3 bases, the J end by 0 bases, with 6 bases between.

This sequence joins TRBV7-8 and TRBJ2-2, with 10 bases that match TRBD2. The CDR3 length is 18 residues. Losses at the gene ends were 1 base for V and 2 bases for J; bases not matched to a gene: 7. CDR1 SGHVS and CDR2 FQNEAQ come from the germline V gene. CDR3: CASSLVLAGGPNTGELFF. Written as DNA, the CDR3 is TGTGCCAGCAGCTTAGTCTTAGCGGGGGGACCCAACACCGGGGAGCTGTTTTTT.

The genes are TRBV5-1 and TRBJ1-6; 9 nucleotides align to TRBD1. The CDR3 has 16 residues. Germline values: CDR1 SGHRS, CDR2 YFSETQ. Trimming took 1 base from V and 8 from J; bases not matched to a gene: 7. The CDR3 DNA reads TGCGCCAGCAGCTTGCACGGACAGGGGACGGATTCACCCCTCCACTTT. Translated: CASSLHGQGTDSPLHF.

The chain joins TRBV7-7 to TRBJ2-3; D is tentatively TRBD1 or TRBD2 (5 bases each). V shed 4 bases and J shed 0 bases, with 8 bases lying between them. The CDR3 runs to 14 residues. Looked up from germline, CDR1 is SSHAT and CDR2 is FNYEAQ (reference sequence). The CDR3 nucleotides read TGTGCCAGCAGCTATCGGGACAGCACAGATACGCAGTATTTT. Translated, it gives CASSYRDSTDTQYF.

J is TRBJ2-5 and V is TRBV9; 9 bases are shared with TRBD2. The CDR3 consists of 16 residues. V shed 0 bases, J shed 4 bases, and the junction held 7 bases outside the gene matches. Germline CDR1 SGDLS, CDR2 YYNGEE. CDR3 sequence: CASSVDGGGASETQYF. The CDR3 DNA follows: TGTGCCAGCAGCGTAGATGGCGGGGGGGCGTCAGAGACCCAGTACTTC.

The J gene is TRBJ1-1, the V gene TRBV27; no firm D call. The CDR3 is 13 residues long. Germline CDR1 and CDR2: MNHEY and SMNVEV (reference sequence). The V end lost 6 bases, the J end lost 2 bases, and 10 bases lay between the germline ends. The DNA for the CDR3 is TGTGCCAGCAGAGGTCGGCTCAACACTGAAGCTTTCTTT. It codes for CASRGRLNTEAFF.

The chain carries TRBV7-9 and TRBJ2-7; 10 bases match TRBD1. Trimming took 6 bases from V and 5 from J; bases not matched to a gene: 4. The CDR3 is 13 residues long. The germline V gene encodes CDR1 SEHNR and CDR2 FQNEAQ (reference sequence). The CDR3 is CASRLGQGNEQYF. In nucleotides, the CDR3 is TGTGCCAGCAGGTTGGGACAGGGGAACGAGCAGTACTTC.

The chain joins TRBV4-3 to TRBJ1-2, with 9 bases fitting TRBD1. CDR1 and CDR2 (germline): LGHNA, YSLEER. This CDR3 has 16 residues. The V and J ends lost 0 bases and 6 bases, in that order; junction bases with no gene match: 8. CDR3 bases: TGCGCCAGCAGCCAAGACACCGTAGGGACAGGGAATGGCTACACCTTC. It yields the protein CASSQDTVGTGNGYTF.

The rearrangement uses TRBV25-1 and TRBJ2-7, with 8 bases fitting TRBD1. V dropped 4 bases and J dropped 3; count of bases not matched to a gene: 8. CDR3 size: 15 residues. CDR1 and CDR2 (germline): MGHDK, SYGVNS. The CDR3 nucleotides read TGTGCCAGCAGTGTCGGACAGGGACCTTACTACGAGCAGTACTTC. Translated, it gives CASSVGQGPYYEQYF.